This T cell receptor beta chain was sequenced during a study of CD8 T cells in Susac syndrome (dated by TCRdb to 2018 to 2020). As for the study more broadly: Whether CD8+ T cell activation and differentiation in Susac syndrome was antigen driven was tested using repertoire sequencing.

RNA was extracted using the RNeasy kit, and roughly 0.45 to 1 ug of the RNA was reverse transcribed with random hexamers. The immunoSEQ multiplex PCR assay, which covers 54 Vbeta and 13 Jbeta segments, was used to amplify TCR beta CDR3 regions. PCR amplification bias was corrected by using a synthetic template baseline for primer optimization and computational correction. The authors' analysis ran thus. Only productive sequences were kept, with reads annotated to V, D and J genes according to IMGT and analyzed in immunoSEQ Analyzer. Clonality was calculated as one minus the Shannon entropy normalized by log2 of the number of productive unique sequences. For each patient and control, public and private clones were evaluated within the 100 most prevalent clones. Clones were defined as Susac-specific if absent from the healthy and MS cohorts, from 1052 published viral clones and from other ImmuneACCESS disease sequences. The raw public data were reprocessed by TCRdb itself: fastp quality trimming at Q25, MiXCR clonotype calling, in-frame beta chains only. CDR3 protein sequences are deduplicated, and each keeps its most common genes and DNA. TCRdb, rather than the study authors, made the V and J calls. The sample table shows approximately 150,000 distinct CDR3 sequences, and around 94% are seen once. The ten largest clonotypes hold roughly 0.1% of the sample.

Peripheral blood CD8+ and CD4+ T cells from healthy donors, Susac syndrome patients and multiple sclerosis patients were profiled using high-throughput TCR beta sequencing. The multiple sclerosis controls were treatment-naive patients whose relapsing-remitting disease, either stable or active, fulfilled the revised McDonald criteria. Bulk CD8+ and CD4+ T cells were purified magnetically by negative isolation, whereas CD8+ TEMRA cells were enriched by FACS. Blood was collected in EDTA tubes and processed within 24 hours, with PBMCs isolated through density gradient centrifugation. PBMCs intended for TCR sequencing were frozen in liquid nitrogen and were later thawed in a 37 degrees C water bath. Purity of sorted or isolated CD4+, CD8+ and CD8+ TEMRA cells was at least 90%. CDR1 and CDR2 are drawn from the germline V gene (reference sequence): SEHNR, FQNEAQ. Trimming at the junction amounts to 5 bases on V and 7 bases on J, and the germline ends lie 17 bases apart. Taken from cysteine to phenylalanine, the CDR3 has 14 residues. Just CDR3 DNA is preserved here, 42 bases in frame from base 1.

Overall study outcomes, separate from this receptor: The number of individuals in the TCR sequencing and HLA analysis was recognized as being relatively small.

Of note for this clonotype: Which antigen it targets is not known. No base quality values were provided; no much bigger clone lies one nucleotide off.

Sequenced input: CD4+ T cells from PBMCs. The TCR sequence derives from a human donor with multiple sclerosis. The chain joins TRBV7-9 to TRBJ1-2; the D gene lacks a confident call. CDR3 protein: CASSRDLADGGYTF. The nucleotides are TGTGCCAGCAGCCGGGATTTGGCGGACGGTGGCTACACCTTC.